The source of this T cell receptor beta chain is a study of T-cell memory formation after mild COVID-19. TCRdb re-called the 5' RACE reads through MiXCR, storing one row per CDR3 protein. The sample contains hundreds of thousands of distinct CDR3 sequences, approximately 19% of which appear only once. General study findings and limits: Clones that shrank (day 15 to 85) were balanced CD4/CD8, whereas later expanders leaned CD4+.

Comments on this clonotype: Its specificity is not known.

The CDR3 is 14 residues long. The V gene's germline CDR1 is SGHRS and CDR2 YFSETQ. Trimming removed 1 base at V and 2 bases at J, with 8 bases between. The sample taken for sequencing was PBMCs or a T cell subset sorted from them (not recorded which). V and J are TRBV5-1 and TRBJ2-3; D gene uncertain. This receptor was obtained from a man younger than 35 who had mild COVID-19 (a few samples of this study predate the infection). Cell type and time point are not known. For the CDR3, the DNA is TGCGCCAGCAGCTTGCCTACCCCCACAGATACGCAGTATTTT. Protein product: CASSLPTPTDTQYF.